This T cell receptor (beta chain) was documented in a study of shared clonotypes between healthy human individuals. As to this clone: Its specificity is not known.

For sorted subsets, about 200 ng DNA per replicate equaled about 27,000 T cell genomes. Authors' analysis steps: In the immunoSEQ data, sequences were junction-only and lacked quality scores, so filtering differed. Libraries were prepared by immunoSEQ multiplex PCR; TCRdb keeps only in-frame clonotypes and omits some of them. V and J calls and clone size are copied from that table; D and trimming were computed from the DNA. Of about 2.1 million clones in the sample, 85% to 95% were seen once. Germline trimming cut 1 base from V and 1 base from J; bases unmatched to any gene: 6. This CDR3 has 15 amino acids. Germline CDR1 and CDR2: GTSNPN and SVGIG (reference sequence). Selected positively for CCR7 and CD45RO-negative, naive CD8 cells excluded terminally differentiated effector memory CD45RA+ cells. Study-wide findings and caveats: Estimated richness values were generally larger in naive subsets than in memory subsets. Some naive CD4 clonotypes, approximately 4.5%, turned up in common across several donors.

The chain combines TRBV30 with TRBJ2-7, with TRBD2 matching over 8 bases. This receptor was taken from a man aged 18 to 30 in good health. Some clones in this sample may be carry-over from other donors' samples. What was sequenced was naive CD8+ T cells from PBMCs. DNA for the CDR3: TGTGCCTGGAGTGATAAGCTAGCGGGTTCCTACGAGCAGTACTTC. This sequence encodes CAWSDKLAGSYEQYF.